The text below deals with one T cell receptor (beta chain). The protocol was immunoSEQ multiplex PCR, while the TCRdb copy is restricted to in-frame clones and leaves out a portion. The sample has about 40,000 clones; 81% are singletons. This sample was included in a study of T cells in localized non-small cell lung cancer. From germline, CDR1 is MNHNY and CDR2 SVGAGI (reference sequence). This CDR3 contains 13 residues. V lost 4 bases and J 0 bases, leaving 4 bases between the germline ends. This clonotype originated in a male donor aged 60 or older with stage II lung adenocarcinoma. The chain is built from TRBV6-6 and TRBJ1-5; D not certain. The material was peripheral blood mononuclear cells, obtained before any cancer treatment. The CDR3, as DNA: TGTGCCAGCAGTTTAGATAGCAATCAGCCCCAGCATTTT. It specifies CASSLDSNQPQHF.